The sequence of this T cell receptor beta chain was determined in a study of T cell clusters in autoimmune cytopenias. Study-level information: Chronic lymphocytic leukemia controls were untreated, lacked autoimmune cytopenia, and had mean age approximately 66, median around 59 years.

One tube held mixed TRB-A and TRB-B primer pools for touch-down PCR. TCRdb re-called the multiplex PCR reads; one entry per CDR3 protein, DNA not given. The sample totals some 4,900 distinct CDR3 sequences. Each sample's input was around 270 ng genomic DNA, about 38,000 genome equivalents. The same data also went into a second study, on T cell repertoires in aging, cancer and after chemotherapy. From that paper: In healthy donors, age-related TCR diversity loss mainly reflected lost richness.

Sequencing input: peripheral blood. The sequence derives from a human donor with chronic lymphocytic leukemia. The donor label of this sample is uncertain.

CDR3: CASSQAQGLGANVLTF. The V gene is TRBV12-3 or TRBV12-4, the J gene TRBJ2-6; TCRdb names TRBD1, which stays unverified in the absence of DNA. This CDR3 has 16 residues.